The clone carrying this T cell receptor beta chain was counted a single time. The antigen is not known. Generated by immunoSEQ multiplex PCR, the TCRdb table keeps only in-frame clones and is missing some. The sample has tens of thousands of clones; roughly 77% are singletons. This entry belongs to a study of T cell responses to AZD1222 COVID-19 vaccine. V shed 4 bases, J shed 0 bases, and the junction held 3 bases outside the gene matches. The CDR3 length is 16 residues. Per germline, CDR1 LNHDA and CDR2 SQIVND (reference sequence). Whole-study results and caveats: The study reported that nearly half of spike-specific TCRs target unmutated variant regions. Spike-specific TCR depth and breadth grew after two AZD1222 doses.

The sequencing here drew on peripheral blood, taken 28 days after the second dose of the MenACWY control vaccine. This chain connects TRBV19 to TRBJ2-1; 10 nucleotides align to TRBD2. The receptor was isolated from an adult who received the MenACWY meningococcal vaccine as a control. DNA for the CDR3: TGTGCCAGTAGTAGGGCTAGCGGGAGCTCCTACAATGAGCAGTTCTTC. This codes for CASSRASGSSYNEQFF.